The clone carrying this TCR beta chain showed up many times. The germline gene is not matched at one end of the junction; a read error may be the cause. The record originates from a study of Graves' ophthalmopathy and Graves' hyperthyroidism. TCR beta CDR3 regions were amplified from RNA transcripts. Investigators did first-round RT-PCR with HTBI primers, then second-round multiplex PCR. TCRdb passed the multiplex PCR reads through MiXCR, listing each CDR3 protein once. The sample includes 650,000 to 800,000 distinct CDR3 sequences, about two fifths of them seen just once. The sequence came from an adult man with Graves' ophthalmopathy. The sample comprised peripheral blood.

CDR3 sequence reads: CASSSGISGANVLTF. The CDR3 DNA reads TGCGCCAGCAGCTCAGGAATCTCTGGGGCCAACGTCCTGACTTTC. The chain employs TRBV2 and TRBJ2-6; D gene ambiguous. The CDR3 is made up of 15 amino acids. CDR1 and CDR2 (germline): SNHLY, FYNNEI.